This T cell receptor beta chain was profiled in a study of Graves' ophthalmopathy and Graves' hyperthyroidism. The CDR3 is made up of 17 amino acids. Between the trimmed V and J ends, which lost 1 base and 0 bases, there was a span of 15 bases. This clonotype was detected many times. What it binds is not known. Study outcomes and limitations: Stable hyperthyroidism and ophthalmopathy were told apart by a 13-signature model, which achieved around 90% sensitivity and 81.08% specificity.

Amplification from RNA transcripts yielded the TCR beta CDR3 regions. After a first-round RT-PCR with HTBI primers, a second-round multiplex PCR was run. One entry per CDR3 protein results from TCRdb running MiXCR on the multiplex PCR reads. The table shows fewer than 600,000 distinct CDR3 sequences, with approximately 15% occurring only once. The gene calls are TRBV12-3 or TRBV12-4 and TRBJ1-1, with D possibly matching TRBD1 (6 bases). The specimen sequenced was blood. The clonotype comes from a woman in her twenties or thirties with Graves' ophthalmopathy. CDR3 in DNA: TGTGCCAGCAGTTTAGGAATGGGGGCGTTCGTGAACACTGAAGCTTTCTTT. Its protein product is CASSLGMGAFVNTEAFF.